This T cell receptor beta chain derives from a study of OX40 agonist ivuxolimab in advanced cancers. Study context: With a range of roughly 20 to 80, age averaged 60 years, and around 80% were male.

The CDR3 runs to 13 residues. Germline CDR1 reads SGHRS; CDR2 reads YFSETQ. The V end lost 3 bases, the J end lost 0 bases, and 5 bases lay between the germline ends. Baseline, cycle 4 day 1, and cycle 7 day 1 were the blood sampling points. Clones were sequenced by immunoSEQ multiplex PCR, and TCRdb holds only the in-frame ones, with some missing. The sample lists about 88,000 clones; more than 80% were seen once. The TCR comes from an adult with an advanced solid tumor such as melanoma, head and neck, liver or kidney cancer. The specimen comprised CD4+ or CD8+ T cells sorted from blood, sampled in a trial of the OX40 agonist ivuxolimab. The chain recombines TRBV5-1 with TRBJ2-3; no definite D call. The CDR3 region has the DNA TGCGCCAGCAGCTGGGTTAGCACAGATACGCAGTATTTT. Its protein product is CASSWVSTDTQYF.